The clone carrying this T cell receptor (beta chain) has a count of ten or more. The target antigen is unknown. V dropped 5 bases and J dropped 0 bases, with 9 bases sitting between them. Germline V lookup: CDR1 SGHRS, CDR2 YFSETQ. CDR3 length equals 13 residues. Using constant-segment primers, 5'RACE produced TCR alpha and TCR beta cDNA libraries carrying sample barcodes and UMIs. TCRdb re-called the 5' RACE reads through MiXCR, storing one row per CDR3 protein. The sample lists about 440,000 distinct CDR3 sequences, roughly 20% occurring once. This sample is part of a study of T-cell memory formation after mild COVID-19. Whole-study results and caveats: Cross-reactive memory appears to have joined, as suggested by some responding clones showing up in pre-infection memory.

V and J are TRBV5-1 and TRBJ2-7; D is unclear. The source is an adult woman who had mild COVID-19 (a few samples of this study predate the infection). Cell type and time point are not known. The sample consisted of PBMCs or a T cell subset sorted from them (not recorded which). CDR3 in amino acids: CASRRPSSYEQYF. The CDR3 DNA reads as TGCGCCAGCAGGAGGCCTAGCTCCTACGAGCAGTACTTC.